This TCR beta chain was obtained from a study of blood T cell repertoires in COVID-19. Turning to the study itself: The analysed material was cDNA or gDNA that came from T cells, B-cell-depleted T cells, or PBMCs.

Repertoires were generated with immunoSEQ multiplex PCR, while TCRdb's copy carries only in-frame clones and drops some. The repertoire holds around 95,000 clones, with 90% as singletons. Input material: peripheral blood. This sequence was found in a man between 50 and 59 years old with acute or convalescent COVID-19.

The CDR3 is CASTRRPGANVLTF. The DNA of the CDR3 is TGTGCCAGCACACGGCGGCCCGGGGCCAACGTCCTGACTTTC. V and J are TRBV6-5 and TRBJ2-6; D is unresolved. The CDR3 loop spans 14 amino acids. V lost 7 bases to trimming and J lost 4 bases, with 11 bases between them. Germline values: CDR1 MNHEY, CDR2 SVGAGI.